This is a list of T cell receptor beta chains from one sample in a study of shared clonotypes between healthy human individuals. Using immunoSEQ multiplex PCR, the repertoire was profiled, and TCRdb retains in-frame clones only, with some absent. The table includes approximately 1,000,000 clones, about four fifths detected once. The sample consisted of memory CD4+ T cells from PBMCs. Receptors originate from a man between 18 and 29 years old in good health. Some clones in this sample may be carry-over from other donors' samples. The CDR3 runs from the conserved cysteine through the conserved F or W. The D gene is left open where the match is weak. Clone size, where shown, is once, few, many, or a class for clones that have expanded.

D gene: TRBD1
V gene: TRBV10-3
J gene: TRBJ1-1
clone size: .
CDR3 protein: CAISSTGRDTEAFF
CDR3 DNA: TGTGCCATCAGCTCGACAGGGCGGGACACTGAAGCTTTCTTT

D gene: .
V gene: TRBV4-1
J gene: TRBJ1-2
clone size: few
CDR3 protein: CASSQGRGLNGYTF
CDR3 DNA: TGCGCCAGCAGCCAAGGGCGGGGGCTCAATGGCTACACCTTC

D gene: .
V gene: TRBV11-2
J gene: TRBJ2-2
clone size: once
CDR3 protein: CASSLGLSSDPGELFF
CDR3 DNA: TGTGCCAGCAGCTTAGGACTGTCTAGCGACCCCGGGGAGCTGTTTTTT

D gene: .
V gene: TRBV5-4
J gene: TRBJ2-1
clone size: .
CDR3 protein: CASSLYNRYNEQFF
CDR3 DNA: TGTGCCAGCAGCCTGTACAATCGATACAATGAGCAGTTCTTC

D gene: .
V gene: TRBV6-5
J gene: TRBJ2-7
clone size: .
CDR3 protein: CASSYLDSGYEQYF
CDR3 DNA: TGTGCCAGCAGTTACCTGGACTCGGGTTACGAGCAGTACTTC

D gene: TRBD2
V gene: TRBV29-1
J gene: TRBJ2-3
clone size: .
CDR3 protein: CSVVLAGGGTDTQYF
CDR3 DNA: TGCAGCGTTGTACTAGCGGGAGGGGGCACGGATACGCAGTATTTT

D gene: .
V gene: TRBV28
J gene: TRBJ2-7
clone size: once
CDR3 protein: CASSPRTVSGEQYF
CDR3 DNA: TGTGCCAGCAGTCCTAGGACGGTAAGCGGCGAGCAGTACTTC

D gene: .
V gene: TRBV7-2
J gene: TRBJ2-7
clone size: .
CDR3 protein: CASSSERGPWGSSYEQYF
CDR3 DNA: TGTGCCAGCAGCTCCGAACGTGGCCCTTGGGGCAGCTCCTACGAGCAGTACTTC

D gene: .
V gene: TRBV29-1
J gene: TRBJ2-2
clone size: .
CDR3 protein: CSVSKQGRIGGELFF
CDR3 DNA: TGCAGCGTTTCTAAACAGGGTAGAATTGGCGGGGAGCTGTTTTTT

D gene: .
V gene: TRBV18
J gene: TRBJ2-7
clone size: .
CDR3 protein: CASSRAGSPYEQYF
CDR3 DNA: TGTGCCAGCTCACGGGCGGGGAGCCCGTACGAGCAGTACTTC

D gene: .
V gene: TRBV20-1
J gene: TRBJ1-2
clone size: .
CDR3 protein: CSAIRDYGYTF
CDR3 DNA: TGCAGTGCTATCCGGGACTATGGCTACACCTTC

D gene: .
V gene: TRBV5-1
J gene: TRBJ2-2
clone size: .
CDR3 protein: CASSRRDTGELFF
CDR3 DNA: TGCGCCAGCAGCAGGAGAGACACCGGGGAGCTGTTTTTT

D gene: .
V gene: TRBV14
J gene: TRBJ1-3
clone size: .
CDR3 protein: CASSQVFTFSGNTIYF
CDR3 DNA: TGTGCCAGCAGCCAAGTCTTCACCTTCTCTGGAAACACCATATATTTT

D gene: TRBD2
V gene: TRBV9
J gene: TRBJ2-5
clone size: few
CDR3 protein: CASSVGASGYQETQYF
CDR3 DNA: TGTGCCAGCAGCGTAGGGGCTAGCGGGTACCAAGAGACCCAGTACTTC

D gene: TRBD2
V gene: TRBV6-5
J gene: TRBJ2-7
clone size: .
CDR3 protein: CASSYHVSGISYEQYF
CDR3 DNA: TGTGCCAGCAGTTACCACGTAAGCGGGATTTCCTACGAGCAGTACTTC

D gene: .
V gene: TRBV7-9
J gene: TRBJ1-1
clone size: .
CDR3 protein: CASSPGRMNTEAFF
CDR3 DNA: TGTGCCAGCAGCCCGGGACGGATGAACACTGAAGCTTTCTTT

D gene: .
V gene: TRBV21-1
J gene: TRBJ1-2
clone size: .
CDR3 protein: CATIDSGYTF
CDR3 DNA: TGTGCCACCATAGACAGTGGCTACACCTTC

D gene: .
V gene: TRBV19
J gene: TRBJ1-5
clone size: few
CDR3 protein: CASSIRTVSGQPQHF
CDR3 DNA: TGTGCCAGTAGTATCCGGACAGTATCTGGTCAGCCCCAGCATTTT

D gene: .
V gene: TRBV19
J gene: TRBJ2-1
clone size: few
CDR3 protein: CASSIDQHNEQFF
CDR3 DNA: TGTGCCAGTAGTATAGATCAGCACAATGAGCAGTTCTTC

D gene: .
V gene: TRBV7-6
J gene: TRBJ2-7
clone size: .
CDR3 protein: CASSRSLPSYEQYF
CDR3 DNA: TGTGCCAGCAGCCGAAGTCTACCTTCCTACGAGCAGTACTTC

D gene: TRBD2
V gene: TRBV5-1
J gene: TRBJ2-2
clone size: .
CDR3 protein: CASSPRAGVTGELFF
CDR3 DNA: TGCGCCAGCAGCCCCCGGGCGGGAGTCACCGGGGAGCTGTTTTTT

D gene: .
V gene: TRBV4-1
J gene: TRBJ2-5
clone size: .
CDR3 protein: CASSQATGRSGVSETQYF
CDR3 DNA: TGCGCCAGCAGCCAAGCGACGGGGCGGTCGGGGGTCTCAGAGACCCAGTACTTC

D gene: .
V gene: TRBV6-5
J gene: TRBJ2-7
clone size: .
CDR3 protein: CASSYALESFAYEQYF
CDR3 DNA: TGTGCCAGCAGTTACGCATTAGAGAGTTTCGCCTACGAGCAGTACTTC

D gene: TRBD1
V gene: TRBV28
J gene: TRBJ2-7
clone size: few
CDR3 protein: CASIPYGGQRGPYEQYF
CDR3 DNA: TGTGCCAGCATTCCATATGGCGGGCAGAGGGGGCCCTACGAGCAGTACTTC

D gene: .
V gene: TRBV10-1
J gene: TRBJ2-3
clone size: .
CDR3 protein: CASSDTGGADTQYF
CDR3 DNA: TGCGCCAGCAGTGACACAGGCGGGGCAGATACGCAGTATTTT

D gene: TRBD2
V gene: TRBV10-1
J gene: TRBJ2-3
clone size: .
CDR3 protein: CASSAPVAGGYDTQYF
CDR3 DNA: TGCGCCAGCAGTGCTCCCGTAGCGGGAGGGTATGATACGCAGTATTTT

D gene: .
V gene: TRBV6-6
J gene: TRBJ2-3
clone size: .
CDR3 protein: CASSSRSGYTDTQYF
CDR3 DNA: TGTGCCAGCAGTTCCCGTAGCGGATACACAGATACGCAGTATTTT

D gene: TRBD1
V gene: TRBV5-1
J gene: TRBJ2-1
clone size: .
CDR3 protein: CASSLGTGSNEQFF
CDR3 DNA: TGCGCCAGCAGCTTGGGGACAGGGTCAAATGAGCAGTTCTTC

D gene: .
V gene: TRBV7-3
J gene: TRBJ2-5
clone size: .
CDR3 protein: CASSLLGGSEETQYF
CDR3 DNA: TGTGCCAGCAGCTTACTTGGTGGGAGTGAGGAGACCCAGTACTTC

D gene: .
V gene: TRBV11-1
J gene: TRBJ2-7
clone size: few
CDR3 protein: CASSQLPGADKTYEQYF
CDR3 DNA: TGTGCCAGCAGCCAACTCCCGGGGGCAGACAAGACCTACGAGCAGTACTTC

D gene: .
V gene: TRBV28
J gene: TRBJ1-2
clone size: .
CDR3 protein: CASSRVEGAYGYTF
CDR3 DNA: TGTGCCAGCAGTCGAGTCGAAGGGGCCTATGGCTACACCTTC

D gene: .
V gene: TRBV30
J gene: TRBJ1-1
clone size: few
CDR3 protein: CASASRATEAFF
CDR3 DNA: TGTGCCTCCGCCAGTAGGGCCACTGAAGCTTTCTTT

D gene: .
V gene: TRBV6-1
J gene: TRBJ2-1
clone size: .
CDR3 protein: CATYSYNEQFF
CDR3 DNA: TGTGCCACCTACTCTTACAATGAGCAGTTCTTC

D gene: TRBD2
V gene: TRBV29-1
J gene: TRBJ2-7
clone size: few
CDR3 protein: CSVLSGRNYEQYF
CDR3 DNA: TGCAGCGTACTTAGCGGGAGGAACTACGAGCAGTACTTC

D gene: TRBD1
V gene: TRBV29-1
J gene: TRBJ2-1
clone size: .
CDR3 protein: CSPRTGLLQFF
CDR3 DNA: TGCAGCCCACGGACAGGGCTGTTGCAGTTCTTC

D gene: .
V gene: TRBV6-1
J gene: TRBJ2-7
clone size: .
CDR3 protein: CASRVSGVRDEQYF
CDR3 DNA: TGTGCCAGCAGGGTCTCAGGCGTCCGGGACGAGCAGTACTTC

D gene: .
V gene: TRBV18
J gene: TRBJ1-4
clone size: .
CDR3 protein: CASSPMGFGEKLFF
CDR3 DNA: TGTGCCAGCTCACCGATGGGATTCGGTGAAAAACTGTTTTTT

D gene: .
V gene: TRBV2
J gene: TRBJ1-1
clone size: few
CDR3 protein: CASSGGGTEAFF
CDR3 DNA: TGTGCCAGCAGTGGAGGGGGCACTGAAGCTTTCTTT

D gene: TRBD1
V gene: TRBV7-8
J gene: TRBJ1-1
clone size: many
CDR3 protein: CASSWSGGGNTEAFF
CDR3 DNA: TGTGCCAGCAGCTGGTCAGGGGGCGGGAACACTGAAGCTTTCTTT

D gene: .
V gene: TRBV5-6
J gene: TRBJ2-1
clone size: few
CDR3 protein: CASRYDGVTSHEQFF
CDR3 DNA: TGTGCCAGCAGGTACGACGGGGTAACGTCCCATGAGCAGTTCTTC

D gene: .
V gene: TRBV19
J gene: TRBJ2-3
clone size: .
CDR3 protein: CASSINQGGDTQYF
CDR3 DNA: TGTGCCAGTAGTATCAACCAGGGTGGAGATACGCAGTATTTT

D gene: .
V gene: TRBV27
J gene: TRBJ1-5
clone size: .
CDR3 protein: CASSFPCLQGIDQPQHF
CDR3 DNA: TGTGCCAGCAGTTTCCCTTGCCTTCAGGGGATCGATCAGCCCCAGCATTTT

D gene: .
V gene: TRBV11-2
J gene: TRBJ2-3
clone size: .
CDR3 protein: CASSLGRSTDTQYF
CDR3 DNA: TGTGCCAGCAGCTTAGGGAGGAGCACAGATACGCAGTATTTT

D gene: TRBD1
V gene: TRBV5-1
J gene: TRBJ2-1
clone size: .
CDR3 protein: CASSPPPGTGRNEQFF
CDR3 DNA: TGCGCCAGCAGCCCCCCGCCCGGGACAGGGCGCAATGAGCAGTTCTTC

D gene: .
V gene: TRBV19
J gene: TRBJ2-3
clone size: .
CDR3 protein: CASSGKEGTDTQYF
CDR3 DNA: TGTGCCAGTTCCGGTAAGGAGGGCACAGATACGCAGTATTTT

D gene: TRBD1
V gene: TRBV4-1
J gene: TRBJ2-7
clone size: .
CDR3 protein: CASSIRTGSSYEQYF
CDR3 DNA: TGCGCCAGCAGTATTCGGACAGGGAGCTCCTACGAGCAGTACTTC

D gene: .
V gene: TRBV7-2
J gene: TRBJ1-1
clone size: .
CDR3 protein: CASANRGDTEAFF
CDR3 DNA: TGTGCCAGCGCTAACAGAGGAGACACTGAAGCTTTCTTT

D gene: TRBD1
V gene: TRBV5-1
J gene: TRBJ2-5
clone size: .
CDR3 protein: CASSWGTGQETQYF
CDR3 DNA: TGCGCCAGCAGCTGGGGGACAGGACAAGAGACCCAGTACTTC

D gene: TRBD2
V gene: TRBV5-6
J gene: TRBJ2-5
clone size: .
CDR3 protein: CASSPSPGTRPLQETQYF
CDR3 DNA: TGTGCCAGCAGCCCAAGTCCCGGGACTAGACCACTGCAAGAGACCCAGTACTTC

D gene: .
V gene: TRBV6-1
J gene: TRBJ2-7
clone size: .
CDR3 protein: CASRRTPYEQYF
CDR3 DNA: TGTGCCAGCAGGAGAACTCCCTACGAGCAGTACTTC

D gene: .
V gene: TRBV28
J gene: TRBJ2-7
clone size: .
CDR3 protein: CASSLSVDWIAYEQYF
CDR3 DNA: TGTGCCAGCAGTTTATCCGTCGACTGGATCGCGTACGAGCAGTACTTC

D gene: TRBD2
V gene: TRBV7-9
J gene: TRBJ2-7
clone size: .
CDR3 protein: CASSILAGGIDEQYF
CDR3 DNA: TGTGCCAGCAGCATACTAGCGGGTGGAATCGACGAGCAGTACTTC

D gene: .
V gene: TRBV4-3
J gene: TRBJ1-5
clone size: few
CDR3 protein: CASSQEPHSRPQHF
CDR3 DNA: TGCGCCAGCAGCCAAGAACCGCATAGTCGACCCCAGCATTTT

D gene: .
V gene: TRBV5-4
J gene: TRBJ2-3
clone size: .
CDR3 protein: CASSFPGPTDTQYF
CDR3 DNA: TGTGCCAGCAGCTTTCCGGGGCCCACAGATACGCAGTATTTT

D gene: .
V gene: TRBV28
J gene: TRBJ2-2
clone size: .
CDR3 protein: CASSLVRAPLIVTGELFF
CDR3 DNA: TGTGCCAGCAGCCTGGTACGGGCGCCGCTTATAGTCACCGGGGAGCTGTTTTTT

D gene: .
V gene: TRBV5-1
J gene: TRBJ1-2
clone size: .
CDR3 protein: CASSLEDRNYGYTF
CDR3 DNA: TGCGCCAGCAGCTTGGAGGACAGAAACTATGGCTACACCTTC

D gene: .
V gene: TRBV10-3
J gene: TRBJ2-7
clone size: .
CDR3 protein: CASSTPYEQYF
CDR3 DNA: TGTGCCAGCAGTACGCCCTACGAGCAGTACTTC

D gene: .
V gene: TRBV2
J gene: TRBJ2-6
clone size: .
CDR3 protein: CASSANPGASGANVLTF
CDR3 DNA: TGTGCCAGCAGTGCAAATCCAGGAGCCTCTGGGGCCAACGTCCTGACTTTC

D gene: .
V gene: TRBV6-6
J gene: TRBJ2-1
clone size: .
CDR3 protein: CASSYLVSPWNEQFF
CDR3 DNA: TGTGCCAGCAGTTACTTGGTCTCCCCATGGAATGAGCAGTTCTTC

D gene: TRBD2
V gene: TRBV28
J gene: TRBJ2-1
clone size: few
CDR3 protein: CASSPGLADEQFF
CDR3 DNA: TGTGCCAGCAGTCCCGGACTAGCGGATGAGCAGTTCTTC